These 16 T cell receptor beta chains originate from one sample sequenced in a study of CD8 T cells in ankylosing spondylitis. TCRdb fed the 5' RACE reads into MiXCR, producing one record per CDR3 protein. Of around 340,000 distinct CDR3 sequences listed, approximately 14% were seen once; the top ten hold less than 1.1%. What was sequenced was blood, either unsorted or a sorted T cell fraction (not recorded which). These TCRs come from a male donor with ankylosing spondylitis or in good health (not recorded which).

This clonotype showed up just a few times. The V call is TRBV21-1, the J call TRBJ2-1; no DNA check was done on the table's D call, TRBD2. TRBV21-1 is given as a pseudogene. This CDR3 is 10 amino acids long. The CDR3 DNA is TGTGCCAGCGGAGGACATGAGCAGTTCTTC. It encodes CASGGHEQFF.

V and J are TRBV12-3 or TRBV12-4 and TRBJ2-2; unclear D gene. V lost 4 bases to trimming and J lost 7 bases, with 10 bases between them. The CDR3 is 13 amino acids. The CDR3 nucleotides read TGTGCCAGCAGTTCCCAGATGAACGGGGAGCTGTTTTTT. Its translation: CASSSQMNGELFF.

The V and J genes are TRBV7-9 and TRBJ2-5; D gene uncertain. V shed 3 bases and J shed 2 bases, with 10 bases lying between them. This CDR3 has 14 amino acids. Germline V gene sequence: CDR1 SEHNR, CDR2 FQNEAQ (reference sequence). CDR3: CASSFWTGQETQYF. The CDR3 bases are TGTGCCAGCAGCTTCTGGACCGGACAAGAGACCCAGTACTTC.

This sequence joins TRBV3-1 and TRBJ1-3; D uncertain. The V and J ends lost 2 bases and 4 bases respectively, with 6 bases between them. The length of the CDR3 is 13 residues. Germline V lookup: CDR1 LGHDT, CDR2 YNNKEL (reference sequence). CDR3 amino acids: CASSQIEGNTIYF. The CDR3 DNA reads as TGTGCCAGCAGCCAAATAGAAGGAAACACCATATATTTT.

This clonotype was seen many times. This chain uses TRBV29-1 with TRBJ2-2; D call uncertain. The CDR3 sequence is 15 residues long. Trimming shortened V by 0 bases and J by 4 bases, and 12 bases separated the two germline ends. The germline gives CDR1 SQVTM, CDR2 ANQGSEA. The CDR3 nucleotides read TGCAGCGTTGAAGATCGGTCCCTATCCACCGGGGAGCTGTTTTTT. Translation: CSVEDRSLSTGELFF.

CDR3 sequence (DNA): TGTGCCAGCAGCTCCCCATCTCCCCTTAGCGGGGGAAGCTCCTACAATGAGCAGTTCTTC. Translating it yields CASSSPSPLSGGSSYNEQFF. V gene TRBV13 combines with J gene TRBJ2-1, with 9 bases that match TRBD2. Looked up from germline, CDR1 is PRHDT and CDR2 is FYEKMQ (reference sequence). V shed 4 bases, J shed 0 bases, and the junction held 16 bases outside the gene matches. The length of the CDR3 is 20 residues.

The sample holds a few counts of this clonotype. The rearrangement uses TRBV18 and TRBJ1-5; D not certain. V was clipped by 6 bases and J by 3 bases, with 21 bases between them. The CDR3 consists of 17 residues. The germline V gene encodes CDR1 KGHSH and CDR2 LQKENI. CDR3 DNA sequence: TGTGCCAGCTCGCCCCGCCGCCAGGTGACCGCCAATCAGCCCCAGCATTTT. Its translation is CASSPRRQVTANQPQHF.

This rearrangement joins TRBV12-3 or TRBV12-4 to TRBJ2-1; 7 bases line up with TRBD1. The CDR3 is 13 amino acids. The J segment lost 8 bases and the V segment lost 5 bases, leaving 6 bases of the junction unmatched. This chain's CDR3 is CASSGGQAHEQFF. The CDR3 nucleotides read TGTGCCAGCAGTGGTGGACAGGCCCATGAGCAGTTCTTC.

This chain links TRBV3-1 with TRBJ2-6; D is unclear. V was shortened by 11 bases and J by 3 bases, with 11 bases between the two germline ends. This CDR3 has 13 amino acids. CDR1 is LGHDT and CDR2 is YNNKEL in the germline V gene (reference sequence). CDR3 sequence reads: CASRPFGANVLTF. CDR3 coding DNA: TGTGCCTCTCGGCCCTTTGGGGCCAACGTCCTGACTTTC.

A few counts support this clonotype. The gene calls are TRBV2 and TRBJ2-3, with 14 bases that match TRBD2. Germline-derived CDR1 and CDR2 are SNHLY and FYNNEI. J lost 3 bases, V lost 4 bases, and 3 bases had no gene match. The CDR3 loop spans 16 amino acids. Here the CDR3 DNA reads TGTGCCAGCAGTGCCGGGACTAGCGGGAGAACAGATACGCAGTATTTT. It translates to CASSAGTSGRTDTQYF.

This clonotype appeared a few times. Written as DNA, the CDR3 is TGTGCCAGCAGACCCCCCTTAAACACCGGGGAGCTGTTTTTT. Encoded protein: CASRPPLNTGELFF. The chain couples TRBV12-3 or TRBV12-4 to TRBJ2-2; D uncertain. Trimming took 6 bases from V and 2 from J, leaving 10 bases between them. This CDR3 has 14 residues.

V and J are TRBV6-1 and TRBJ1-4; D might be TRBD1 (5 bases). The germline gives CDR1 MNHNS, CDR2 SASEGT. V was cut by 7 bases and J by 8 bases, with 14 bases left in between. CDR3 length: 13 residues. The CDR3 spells CASKTVGEEKLFF. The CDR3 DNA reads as TGTGCCAGCAAGACAGTGGGTGAGGAAAAACTGTTTTTT.

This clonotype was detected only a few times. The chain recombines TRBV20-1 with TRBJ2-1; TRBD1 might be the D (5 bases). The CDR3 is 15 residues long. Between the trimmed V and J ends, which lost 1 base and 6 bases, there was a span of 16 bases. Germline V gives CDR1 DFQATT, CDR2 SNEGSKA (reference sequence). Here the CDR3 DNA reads TGCAGTGCTAGAGCGAGGCAGGGTAGGTCCAATGAGCAGTTCTTC. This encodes CSARARQGRSNEQFF.

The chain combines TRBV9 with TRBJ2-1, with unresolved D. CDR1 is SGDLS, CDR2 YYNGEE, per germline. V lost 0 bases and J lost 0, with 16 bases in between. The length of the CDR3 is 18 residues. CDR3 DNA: TGTGCCAGCAGCGTAGCTACTGGAGTGCCCGCCTCCTACAATGAGCAGTTCTTC. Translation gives CASSVATGVPASYNEQFF.

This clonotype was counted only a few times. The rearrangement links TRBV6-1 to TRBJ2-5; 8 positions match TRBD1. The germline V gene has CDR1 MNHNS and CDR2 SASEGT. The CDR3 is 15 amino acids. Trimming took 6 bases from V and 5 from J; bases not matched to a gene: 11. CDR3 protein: CASSHDRGVWETQYF. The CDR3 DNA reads TGTGCCAGCAGCCACGACAGGGGTGTGTGGGAGACCCAGTACTTC.

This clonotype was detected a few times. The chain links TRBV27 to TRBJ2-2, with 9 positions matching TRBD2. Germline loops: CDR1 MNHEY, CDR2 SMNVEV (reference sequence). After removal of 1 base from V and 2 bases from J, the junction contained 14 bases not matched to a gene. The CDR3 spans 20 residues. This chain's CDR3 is CASSLWPAGGRTSNTGELFF. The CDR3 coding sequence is TGTGCCAGCAGTTTATGGCCAGCGGGAGGCCGGACCTCAAACACCGGGGAGCTGTTTTTT.